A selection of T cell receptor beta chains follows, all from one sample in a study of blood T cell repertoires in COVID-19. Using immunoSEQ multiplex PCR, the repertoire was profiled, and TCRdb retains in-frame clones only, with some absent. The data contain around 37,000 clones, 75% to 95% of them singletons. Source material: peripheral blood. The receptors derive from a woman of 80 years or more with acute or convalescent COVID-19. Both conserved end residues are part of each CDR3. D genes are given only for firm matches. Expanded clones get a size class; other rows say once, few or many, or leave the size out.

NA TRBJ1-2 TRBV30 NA TGTGCCTGGAGTGGGACTTCCACTAACTATGGCTACACCTTC CAWSGTSTNYGYTF
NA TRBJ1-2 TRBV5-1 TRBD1 TGCGCCAGCAGCTCCGGAACAGGGGGGGACGGCTACACCTTC CASSSGTGGDGYTF
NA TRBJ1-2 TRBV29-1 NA TGCAGCGTTGGTGAGGGTGGGCTGGACTATGGCTACACCTTC CSVGEGGLDYGYTF
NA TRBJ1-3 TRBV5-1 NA TGCGCCAGCAGTCGCGGGGGGGTGTTAGGGCCGGACACCATATATTTT CASSRGGVLGPDTIYF
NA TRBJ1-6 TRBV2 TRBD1 TGTGCCAGCAGTGGGACAGGAGCAGTCTATAATTCACCCCTCCACTTT CASSGTGAVYNSPLHF
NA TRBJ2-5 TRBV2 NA TGTGCCAGCAGTGAAGTGGCGGAAGAGACCCAGTACTTC CASSEVAEETQYF
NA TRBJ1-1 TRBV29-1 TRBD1 TGCAGCGTTAACCAGGTTACAGGGGGCACTGAAGCTTTCTTT CSVNQVTGGTEAFF
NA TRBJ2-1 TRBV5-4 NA TGTGCCAGCAGCCCGCGGAGCTCCTACAATGAGCAGTTCTTC CASSPRSSYNEQFF
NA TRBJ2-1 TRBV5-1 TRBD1 TGCGCCAGCAGCCCGACAGGGAGCTCCTACAATGAGCAGTTCTTC CASSPTGSSYNEQFF
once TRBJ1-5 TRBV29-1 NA TGCAGCGTCGGAGGGACGATTGATCAGCCCCAGCATTTT CSVGGTIDQPQHF
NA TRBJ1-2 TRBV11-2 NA TGTGCCAGCAGCTTAGGTCGAGGCTTTGGTGGCTACACCTTC CASSLGRGFGGYTF
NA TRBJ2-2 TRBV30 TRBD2 TGTGCCTGGAGCGGAAAGCGGGGGAGCACCGGGGAGCTGTTTTTT CAWSGKRGSTGELFF
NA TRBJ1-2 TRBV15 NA TGTGCCACCAGCAGAGAGGCGGAGGCCTACTATGGCTACACCTTC CATSREAEAYYGYTF
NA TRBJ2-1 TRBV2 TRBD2 TGTGCCAGCACCCTGCTAGCGGGGGACCTCTCTGAGCAGTTCTTC CASTLLAGDLSEQFF
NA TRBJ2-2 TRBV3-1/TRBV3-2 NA TGTGCCAGCACCCGGGGCACCGGGGAGCTGTTTTTT CASTRGTGELFF
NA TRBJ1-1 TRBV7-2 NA TGTGCCAGCAGCAGACAAGAAAACACTGAAGCTTTCTTT CASSRQENTEAFF
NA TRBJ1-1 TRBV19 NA TGTGCCAGTAGTTCTCCCTATACAGGTGCGAACACTGAAGCTTTCTTT CASSSPYTGANTEAFF
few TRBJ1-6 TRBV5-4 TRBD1 TGTGCCAGCAGCTTGAGTCAGGGGGATTCACCCCTCCACTTT CASSLSQGDSPLHF
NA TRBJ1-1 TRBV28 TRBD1 TGTGCCAGCAGCCTCAGGGGGCGCACCTGGACTGAAGCTTTCTTT CASSLRGRTWTEAFF
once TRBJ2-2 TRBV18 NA TGTGCCAGCTCACCTCTGGCGGGGGCCAACACCGGGGAGCTGTTTTTT CASSPLAGANTGELFF